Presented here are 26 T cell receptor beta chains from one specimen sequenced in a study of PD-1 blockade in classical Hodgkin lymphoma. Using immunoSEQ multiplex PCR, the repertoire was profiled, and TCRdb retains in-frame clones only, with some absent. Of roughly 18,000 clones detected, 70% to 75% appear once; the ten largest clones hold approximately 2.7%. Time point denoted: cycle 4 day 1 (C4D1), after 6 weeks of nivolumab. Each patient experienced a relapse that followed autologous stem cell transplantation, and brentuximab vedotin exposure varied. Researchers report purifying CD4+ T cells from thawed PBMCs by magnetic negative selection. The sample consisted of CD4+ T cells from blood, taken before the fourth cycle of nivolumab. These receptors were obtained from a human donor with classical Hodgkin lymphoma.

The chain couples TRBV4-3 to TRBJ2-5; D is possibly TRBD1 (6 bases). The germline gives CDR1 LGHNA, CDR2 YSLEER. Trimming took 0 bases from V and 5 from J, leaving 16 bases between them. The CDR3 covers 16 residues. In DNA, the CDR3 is TGCGCCAGCAGCCAAGAGCCCCACAGGGTAGGGGAGACCCAGTACTTC. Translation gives CASSQEPHRVGETQYF.

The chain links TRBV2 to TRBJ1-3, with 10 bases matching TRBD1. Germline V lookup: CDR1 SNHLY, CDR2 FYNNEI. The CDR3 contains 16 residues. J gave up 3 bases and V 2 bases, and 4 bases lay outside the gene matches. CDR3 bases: TGTGCCAGCAGTGAAATGGGACAGGGGCTTGGAAACACCATATATTTT. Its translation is CASSEMGQGLGNTIYF.

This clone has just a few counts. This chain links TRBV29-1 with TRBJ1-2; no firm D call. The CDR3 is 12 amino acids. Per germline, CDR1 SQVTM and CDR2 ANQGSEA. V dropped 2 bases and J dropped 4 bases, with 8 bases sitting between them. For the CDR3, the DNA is TGCAGCGTTGAAAGGGCAGGCTATGGCTACACCTTC. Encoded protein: CSVERAGYGYTF.

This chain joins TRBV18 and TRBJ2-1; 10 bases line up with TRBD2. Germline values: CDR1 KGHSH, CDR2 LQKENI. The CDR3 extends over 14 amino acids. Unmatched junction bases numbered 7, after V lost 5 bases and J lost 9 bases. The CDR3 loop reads CASSGLAGASEQFF. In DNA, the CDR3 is TGTGCCAGCTCAGGGCTAGCGGGGGCTAGTGAGCAGTTCTTC.

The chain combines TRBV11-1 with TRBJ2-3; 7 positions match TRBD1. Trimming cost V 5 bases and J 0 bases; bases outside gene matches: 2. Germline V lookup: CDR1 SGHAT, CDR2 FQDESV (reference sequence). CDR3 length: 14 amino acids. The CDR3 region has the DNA TGTGCCAGCAGCCGACAGGGTAGCACAGATACGCAGTATTTT. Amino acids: CASSRQGSTDTQYF.

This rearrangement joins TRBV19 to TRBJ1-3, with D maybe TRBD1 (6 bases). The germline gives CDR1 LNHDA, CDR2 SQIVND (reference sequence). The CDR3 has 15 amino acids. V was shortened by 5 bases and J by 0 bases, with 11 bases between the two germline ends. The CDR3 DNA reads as TGTGCCAGTAGTCTCGGGACACTCTCTGGAAACACCATATATTTT. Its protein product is CASSLGTLSGNTIYF.

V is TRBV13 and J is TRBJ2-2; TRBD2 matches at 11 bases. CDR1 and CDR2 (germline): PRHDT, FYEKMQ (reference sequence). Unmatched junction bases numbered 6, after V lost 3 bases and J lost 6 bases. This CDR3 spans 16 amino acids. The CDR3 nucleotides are TGTGCCAGCAGCTTTTTACTAGCGGGGGCCCCCGGGGAGCTGTTTTTT. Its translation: CASSFLLAGAPGELFF.

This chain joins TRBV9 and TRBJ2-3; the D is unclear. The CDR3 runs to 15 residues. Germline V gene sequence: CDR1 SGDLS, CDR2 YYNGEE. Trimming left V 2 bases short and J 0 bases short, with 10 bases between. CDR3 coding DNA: TGTGCCAGCAGCGTGATGGGCAGAAGCACAGATACGCAGTATTTT. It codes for CASSVMGRSTDTQYF.

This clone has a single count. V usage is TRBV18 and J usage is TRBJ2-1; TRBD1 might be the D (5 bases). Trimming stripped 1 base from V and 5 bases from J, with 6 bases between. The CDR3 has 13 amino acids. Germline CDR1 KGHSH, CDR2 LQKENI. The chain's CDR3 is CASSPRTHNEQFF. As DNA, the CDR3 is TGTGCCAGCTCACCACGGACACACAATGAGCAGTTCTTC.

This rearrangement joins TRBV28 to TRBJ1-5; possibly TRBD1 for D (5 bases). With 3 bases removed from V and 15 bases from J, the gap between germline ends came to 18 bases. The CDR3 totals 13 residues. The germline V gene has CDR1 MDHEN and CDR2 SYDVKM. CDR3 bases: TGTGCCAGCAGTTTGGGGCCGAATAGGGACTGGCATTTT. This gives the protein CASSLGPNRDWHF.

The chain's CDR3 is CASSFGDRINSPLHF. The DNA for the CDR3 is TGTGCCAGCAGCTTCGGAGACAGGATTAATTCACCCCTCCACTTT. The chain has TRBV13 and TRBJ1-6, with D maybe TRBD1 (6 bases). This CDR3 is 15 amino acids long. Trimming stripped 3 bases from V and 6 bases from J, with 12 bases between. The germline V gene has CDR1 PRHDT and CDR2 FYEKMQ (reference sequence). The full variable domain, in which reference TRBV13 and TRBJ1-6 provide the parts outside the CDR3, is AAGVIQSPRHLIKEKRETATLKCYPIPRHDTVYWYQQGPGQDPQFLISFYEKMQSDKGSIPDRFSAQQFSDYHSELNMSSLELGDSALYFCASSFGDRINSPLHFGNGTRLTVT.

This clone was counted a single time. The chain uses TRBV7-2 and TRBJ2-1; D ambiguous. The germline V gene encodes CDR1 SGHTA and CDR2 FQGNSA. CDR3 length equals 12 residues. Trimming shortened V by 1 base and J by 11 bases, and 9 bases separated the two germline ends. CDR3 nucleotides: TGTGCCAGCAGCTTAGTAGGGCCGAAGCAGTTCTTC. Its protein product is CASSLVGPKQFF.

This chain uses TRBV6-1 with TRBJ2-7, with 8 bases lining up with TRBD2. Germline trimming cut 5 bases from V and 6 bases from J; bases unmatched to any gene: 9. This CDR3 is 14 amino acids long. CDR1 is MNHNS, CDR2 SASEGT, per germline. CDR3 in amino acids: CASSPGTSLLEQYF. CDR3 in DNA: TGTGCCAGCAGTCCCGGGACTAGTCTACTCGAGCAGTACTTC.

CDR3 region: CASSLIGSNEQFF. CDR3 nucleotides: TGTGCCAGCAGCTTGATCGGTTCGAATGAGCAGTTCTTC. This chain connects TRBV5-4 to TRBJ2-1; D is unresolved. Per the germline V gene, CDR1 is SGHNT and CDR2 is YYREEE (reference sequence). The CDR3 is 13 amino acids. Deletions cut 1 base from V and 7 bases from J, with 9 bases between.

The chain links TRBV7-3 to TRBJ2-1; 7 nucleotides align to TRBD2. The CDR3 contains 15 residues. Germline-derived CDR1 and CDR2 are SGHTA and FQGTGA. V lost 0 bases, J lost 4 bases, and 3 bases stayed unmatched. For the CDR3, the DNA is TGTGCCAGCAGCTTAACCGGGGGGACTTACAATGAGCAGTTCTTC. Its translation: CASSLTGGTYNEQFF.

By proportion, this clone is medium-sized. The CDR3 DNA sequence: TGTGCCACCACTCCCCAGTGGGGGCTAGGAGCTTTCTTT. Translating it yields CATTPQWGLGAFF. The V and J genes are TRBV6-1 and TRBJ1-1; maybe TRBD1 (6 bases). Trimming removed 10 bases at V and 10 bases at J, with 22 bases between. This CDR3 is built from 13 residues. The germline V gene has CDR1 MNHNS and CDR2 SASEGT.

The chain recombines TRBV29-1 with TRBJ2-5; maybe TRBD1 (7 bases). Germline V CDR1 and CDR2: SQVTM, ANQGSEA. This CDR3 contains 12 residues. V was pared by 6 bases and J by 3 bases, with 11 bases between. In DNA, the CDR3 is TGCAGCGTGGCGGGACAGAAAGAGACCCAGTACTTC. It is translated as CSVAGQKETQYF.

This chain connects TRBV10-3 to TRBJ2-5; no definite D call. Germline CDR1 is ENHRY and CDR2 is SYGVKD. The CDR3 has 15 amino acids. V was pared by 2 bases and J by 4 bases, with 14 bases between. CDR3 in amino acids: CAISEVGRRPETQYF. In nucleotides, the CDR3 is TGTGCCATCAGTGAGGTCGGCAGACGACCAGAGACCCAGTACTTC.

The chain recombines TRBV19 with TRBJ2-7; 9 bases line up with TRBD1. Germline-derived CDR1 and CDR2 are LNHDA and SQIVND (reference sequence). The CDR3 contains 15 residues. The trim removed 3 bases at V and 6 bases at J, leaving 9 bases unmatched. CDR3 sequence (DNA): TGTGCCAGTAGTATTGGAGGGACAGGGATTTTCGAGCAGTACTTC. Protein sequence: CASSIGGTGIFEQYF.

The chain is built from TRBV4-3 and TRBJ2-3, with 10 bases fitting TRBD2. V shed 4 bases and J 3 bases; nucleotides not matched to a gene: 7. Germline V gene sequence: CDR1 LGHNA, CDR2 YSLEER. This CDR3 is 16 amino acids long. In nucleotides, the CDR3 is TGCGCCAGCAGCCGTATAGCGGGGGGTGGTACAGATACGCAGTATTTT. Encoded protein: CASSRIAGGGTDTQYF.

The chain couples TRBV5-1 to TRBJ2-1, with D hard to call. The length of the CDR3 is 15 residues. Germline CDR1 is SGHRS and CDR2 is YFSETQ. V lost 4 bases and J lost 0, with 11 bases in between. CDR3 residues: CASSRLYSSYNEQFF. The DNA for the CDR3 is TGCGCCAGCAGCCGACTGTACAGCTCCTACAATGAGCAGTTCTTC.

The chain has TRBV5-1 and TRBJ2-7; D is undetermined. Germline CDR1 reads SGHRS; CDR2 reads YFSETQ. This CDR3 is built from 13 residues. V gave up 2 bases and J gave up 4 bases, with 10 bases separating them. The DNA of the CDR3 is TGCGCCAGCAGCTTAGTTCTGGGGTACGAGCAGTACTTC. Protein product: CASSLVLGYEQYF.

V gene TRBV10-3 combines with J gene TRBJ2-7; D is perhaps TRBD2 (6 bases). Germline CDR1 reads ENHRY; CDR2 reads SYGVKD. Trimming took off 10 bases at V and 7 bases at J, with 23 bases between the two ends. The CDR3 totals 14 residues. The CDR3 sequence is CATTGTASPGEQYF. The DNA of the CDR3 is TGTGCCACCACGGGGACTGCAAGCCCTGGGGAGCAGTACTTC.

The CDR3 DNA is TGTGCCAGCAGCCTCGGACAGGGATTTCAGCCCCAGCATTTT. This codes for CASSLGQGFQPQHF. The gene calls are TRBV7-2 and TRBJ1-5, with 8 positions matching TRBD1. Germline CDR1 and CDR2: SGHTA and FQGNSA. The trim removed 5 bases at V and 6 bases at J, leaving 6 bases unmatched. The CDR3 loop spans 14 amino acids.

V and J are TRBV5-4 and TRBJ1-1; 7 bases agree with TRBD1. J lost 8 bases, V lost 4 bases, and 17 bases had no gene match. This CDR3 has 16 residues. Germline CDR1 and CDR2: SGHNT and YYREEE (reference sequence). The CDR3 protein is CASSNRDSRFSGEAFF. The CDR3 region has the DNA TGTGCCAGCAGCAACCGGGACAGCCGCTTTTCAGGCGAAGCTTTCTTT.

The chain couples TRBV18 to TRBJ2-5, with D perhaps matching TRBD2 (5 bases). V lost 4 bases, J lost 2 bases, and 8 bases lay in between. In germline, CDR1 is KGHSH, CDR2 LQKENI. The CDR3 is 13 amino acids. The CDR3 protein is CASSRGIQETQYF. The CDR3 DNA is TGTGCCAGCTCACGAGGGATTCAAGAGACCCAGTACTTC.